Listed here is a single T cell receptor beta chain. One entry per CDR3 protein results from TCRdb running MiXCR on the RT-PCR reads. Of almost 700,000 distinct CDR3 sequences in the sample, 14% were seen once. The CDR3 spans 13 residues. CDR1 and CDR2 from the germline V gene are LNHDA and SQIVND (reference sequence). V was cut by 6 bases and J by 6 bases, with 14 bases left in between. The TCR originated in a female donor in good health, serving as a healthy control. V and J are TRBV19 and TRBJ1-2; a possible D gene is TRBD1 (5 bases). Sequenced: memory CD4+ T cells from blood. DNA of the CDR3: TGTGCCAGTAGATTCGGGACGGAGAATGGCTACACCTTC. Its translation is CASRFGTENGYTF.